Ten or more counts support the clone carrying this T cell receptor beta chain. The antigen is not known. The data stem from a study of CD8 T cells in ankylosing spondylitis. Broader study findings: Disease-linked clones bore a CD8+ phenotype, appearing relatively rarely in peripheral blood. Earlier reports found some motif variants in synovial fluid and blood in reactive arthritis.

Germline CDR1 is SGDLS and CDR2 is YYNGEE. Trimming removed 5 bases from V and 3 bases from J, with 18 bases in between. The CDR3 totals 16 residues. Quantitative 5'-RACE was performed with molecular barcodes, and it yielded the TCR beta libraries. TCRdb called the 5' RACE reads again in MiXCR, with one record for every CDR3 protein. The table includes more than 35,000 distinct CDR3 sequences, around 2.9% detected once. The chain carries TRBV9 and TRBJ2-1, with D perhaps TRBD2 (5 bases). The sequence came from a male donor with ankylosing spondylitis or in good health (not recorded which). Sequenced input: blood, either unsorted or a sorted T cell fraction (not recorded which). CDR3 nucleotide sequence: TGTGCCAGCAGTACGCAACTAGTAACTCGCTACAATGAGCAGTTCTTC. Its protein is CASSTQLVTRYNEQFF.